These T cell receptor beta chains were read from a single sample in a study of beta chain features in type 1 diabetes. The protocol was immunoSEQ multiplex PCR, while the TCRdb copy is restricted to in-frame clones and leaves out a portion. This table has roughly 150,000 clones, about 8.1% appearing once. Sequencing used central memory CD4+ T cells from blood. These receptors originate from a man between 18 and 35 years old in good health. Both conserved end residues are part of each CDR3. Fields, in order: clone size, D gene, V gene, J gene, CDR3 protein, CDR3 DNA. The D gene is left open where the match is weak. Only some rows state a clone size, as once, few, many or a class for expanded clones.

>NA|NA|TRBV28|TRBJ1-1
CASKFTGYAFF
TGTGCCAGTAAATTTACAGGGTACGCTTTCTTT
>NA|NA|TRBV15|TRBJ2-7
CATSRDSGNSYEQYF
TGTGCCACCAGCAGAGATAGCGGCAATTCCTACGAGCAGTACTTC
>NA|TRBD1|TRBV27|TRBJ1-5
CASSLTGTVFNQPQHF
TGTGCCAGCAGTCTAACCGGGACAGTTTTCAATCAGCCCCAGCATTTT
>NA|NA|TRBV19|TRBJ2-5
CASREDLGRTQYF
TGTGCCAGTAGAGAAGACCTTGGGCGGACCCAGTACTTC
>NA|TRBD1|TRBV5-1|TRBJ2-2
CASSWDRAGTGELFF
TGCGCCAGCAGCTGGGACAGGGCGGGCACCGGGGAGCTGTTTTTT
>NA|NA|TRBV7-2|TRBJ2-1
CASTVALGVNEQFF
TGTGCCAGCACCGTGGCCCTAGGGGTGAATGAGCAGTTCTTC
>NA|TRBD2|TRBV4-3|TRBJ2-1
CASSRGVAGSAGNEQFF
TGCGCCAGCAGCCGAGGAGTAGCGGGAAGTGCCGGCAATGAGCAGTTCTTC
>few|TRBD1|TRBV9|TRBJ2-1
CASSPRRGQPATQFF
TGTGCCAGCAGCCCCCGCCGGGGACAGCCCGCCACTCAGTTCTTC
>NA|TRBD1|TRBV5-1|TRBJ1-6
CASSLGTGGNSPLHF
TGCGCCAGCAGCTTGGGGACAGGGGGTAATTCACCCCTCCACTTT
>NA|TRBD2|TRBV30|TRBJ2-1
CAWSGGLEYEQFF
TGTGCCTGGAGCGGGGGACTAGAGTATGAGCAGTTCTTC
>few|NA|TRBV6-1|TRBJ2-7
CASSERRPGYEQYF
TGTGCCAGCAGTGAACGGAGACCGGGCTACGAGCAGTACTTC
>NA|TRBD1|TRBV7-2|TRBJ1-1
CASSLIGTGVSEAFF
TGTGCCAGCAGCTTAATTGGGACAGGGGTTTCTGAAGCTTTCTTT
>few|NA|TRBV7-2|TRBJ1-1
CASSFTGWEGAFF
TGTGCCAGCAGCTTCACAGGTTGGGAGGGAGCTTTCTTT
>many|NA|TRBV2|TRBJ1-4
CASIKSRGANEKLFF
TGTGCCAGCATCAAATCCAGGGGAGCTAATGAAAAACTGTTTTTT
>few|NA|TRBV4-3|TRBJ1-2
CASSQDWGRADYGYTF
TGCGCCAGCAGCCAAGATTGGGGCAGGGCCGACTATGGCTACACCTTC
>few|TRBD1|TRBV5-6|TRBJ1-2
CASSYGGTGDGGYTF
TGTGCCAGCAGCTACGGGGGGACAGGGGACGGTGGCTACACCTTC
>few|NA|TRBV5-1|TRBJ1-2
CASSEQGGHGYTF
TGCGCCAGCAGCGAACAGGGCGGTCATGGCTACACCTTC
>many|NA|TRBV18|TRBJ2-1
CASSPPAAGNEQFF
TGTGCCAGCTCACCACCGGCGGCGGGCAATGAGCAGTTCTTC
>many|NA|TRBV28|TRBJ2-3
CASSREAGHTDTQYF
TGTGCCAGCAGCCGCGAGGCGGGCCACACAGATACGCAGTATTTT
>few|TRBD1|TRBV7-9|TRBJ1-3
CASSWTGSGNTIYF
TGTGCCAGCAGCTGGACAGGGTCTGGAAACACCATATATTTT
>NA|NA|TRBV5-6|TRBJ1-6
CASSPRVNSPLHF
TGTGCCAGCAGCCCGCGGGTGAATTCACCCCTCCACTTT
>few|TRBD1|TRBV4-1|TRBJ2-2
CASSQRGTASNTGELFF
TGCGCCAGCAGCCAAAGGGGGACAGCATCGAACACCGGGGAGCTGTTTTTT
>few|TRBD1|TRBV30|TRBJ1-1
CAWSQSDRGSSEAFF
TGTGCCTGGAGTCAGTCGGACAGGGGTTCTAGTGAAGCTTTCTTT
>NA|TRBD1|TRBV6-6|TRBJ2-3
CASSMTGGWTDTQYF
TGTGCCAGCAGTATGACAGGGGGCTGGACAGATACGCAGTATTTT
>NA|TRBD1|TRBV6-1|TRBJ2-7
CASSALDRGFSYEQYF
TGTGCCAGCAGTGCCCTGGACAGGGGGTTCTCCTACGAGCAGTACTTC
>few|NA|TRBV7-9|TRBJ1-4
CASSQNGVAGEKLFF
TGTGCCAGCAGCCAAAACGGGGTTGCGGGTGAAAAACTGTTTTTT
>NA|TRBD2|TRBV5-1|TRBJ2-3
CASSLEGLAGTDTQYF
TGCGCCAGCAGCTTGGAAGGTCTAGCGGGCACAGATACGCAGTATTTT
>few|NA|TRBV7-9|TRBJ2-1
CASSLPDGEGVNEQFF
TGTGCCAGCAGCTTACCTGATGGGGAGGGGGTTAATGAGCAGTTCTTC
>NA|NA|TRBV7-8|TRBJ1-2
CASSLGYRGGRGYGYTF
TGTGCCAGCAGCTTAGGGTATCGGGGGGGTCGAGGCTATGGCTACACCTTC
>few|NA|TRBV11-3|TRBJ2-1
CASSLEHNSYNEQFF
TGTGCCAGCAGCTTAGAACACAACTCCTACAATGAGCAGTTCTTC
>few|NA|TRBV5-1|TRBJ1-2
CASSSLTLNYGYTF
TGCGCCAGCAGCTCCCTGACTCTAAACTATGGCTACACCTTC
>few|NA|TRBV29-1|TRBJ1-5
CSVEDGGQQGPQHF
TGCAGCGTTGAAGATGGTGGACAGCAAGGGCCCCAGCATTTT
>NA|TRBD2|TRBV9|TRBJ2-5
CASSVESGGETQYF
TGTGCCAGCAGCGTAGAATCGGGGGGGGAGACCCAGTACTTC
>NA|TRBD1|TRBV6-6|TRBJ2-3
CASSPPGQPQYF
TGTGCCAGCAGTCCACCGGGACAGCCGCAGTATTTT
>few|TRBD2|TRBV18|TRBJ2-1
CASSPPQRGSSYNEQFF
TGTGCCAGCTCACCACCTCAGCGGGGGAGCTCCTACAATGAGCAGTTCTTC
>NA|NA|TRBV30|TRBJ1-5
CAWSVQGSSNQPQHF
TGTGCCTGGAGTGTACAGGGATCGAGCAATCAGCCCCAGCATTTT
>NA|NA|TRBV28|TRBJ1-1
CASRVGGTEAFF
TGTGCCAGCAGGGTTGGAGGCACTGAAGCTTTCTTT
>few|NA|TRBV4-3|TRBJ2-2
CASSQELSGELFF
TGCGCCAGCAGCCAAGAACTTTCCGGGGAGCTGTTTTTT